This TCR beta chain originates from a study of shared clonotypes between healthy human individuals. Study-level points and caveats: Generation probabilities were higher for clonotypes shared across all four sorted-subset donors than for unshared ones.

TCRdb's copy holds only in-frame clones and misses some; the assay was immunoSEQ multiplex PCR. Among around 2.5 million clones listed, under 95% were seen once. With V trimmed by 5 bases and J by 0 bases, 8 bases remained unmatched. The CDR3 contains 16 residues. Germline CDR1 is SGHDT and CDR2 is YYEEEE. A word on this clone: Its antigen is not identified.

This receptor was obtained from a man younger than 35 in good health. Some clones in this sample may be carry-over from other donors' samples. The V and J genes are TRBV5-6 and TRBJ2-3; TRBD2 matches 8 bases. Sequenced sample: naive CD4+ T cells from PBMCs. Described subset: CD45RA+ positively selected. As DNA, the CDR3 is TGTGCCAGCAGTAGGGTAGCGGGGTTCAGCACAGATACGCAGTATTTT. Protein sequence: CASSRVAGFSTDTQYF.